Sequencing of this T cell receptor beta chain was carried out in a study of breast tumors, draining lymph nodes, adjacent tissues. The study's findings and limits: Luminal-like breast cancer showed significantly greater tumor-nontumor repertoire similarity than basal-like breast cancer did. Tumor T cell lymph node origin was a supported hypothesis, not proven. Most tumor T cells seemingly derive from lymph node, then expand in tumor.

The germline V gene encodes CDR1 LNHDA and CDR2 SQIVND (reference sequence). The CDR3 extends over 15 amino acids. V gave up 6 bases and J gave up 1 base, with 12 bases separating them. A word on this clonotype: Antigen unknown.

TCRdb reprocessed the multiplex PCR reads with MiXCR, giving one entry per CDR3 protein. The data hold fewer than 300,000 distinct CDR3 sequences, with approximately 29% observed a single time. Breast cancer patients provided tissue from their axillary draining lymph nodes. The material sequenced was axillary lymph node tissue. J is TRBJ2-2 and V is TRBV19, with D unclear. The receptor's source is a female donor with breast cancer. Some clones in this sample may be carry-over from other donors' samples. The CDR3 nucleotides read TGTGCCAGTAGCGTGAACTTTCGGAACACCGGGGAGCTGTTTTTT. Amino acids: CASSVNFRNTGELFF.